The sequence of this TCR beta chain was determined in a study of CD8 T cells in ankylosing spondylitis. Study conclusions and caveats: Disease-linked clones proved CD8+ and comparatively uncommon in peripheral blood. Within ankylosing spondylitis blood, a TCR beta motif made up of eight highly homologous variants appeared to be characteristic.

A word on this clonotype: Its cognate antigen is unknown.

Quantitative molecular-barcoded 5'-RACE generated the TCR beta libraries. A single record per CDR3 protein comes from TCRdb applying MiXCR to the 5' RACE reads. Here the sample spans 380,000 or so distinct CDR3 sequences, approximately 22% being singletons. The clonotype originates from a male donor with ankylosing spondylitis or in good health (not recorded which). The sample consisted of blood, either unsorted or a sorted T cell fraction (not recorded which).

CDR3 residues: CASSLEPMGNNEQFF. The CDR3 DNA reads TGCGCCAGCAGCTTGGAGCCAATGGGGAACAATGAGCAGTTCTTC. V gene TRBV5-1 combines with J gene TRBJ2-1, with D unclear. V lost 0 bases and J 5 bases, leaving 12 bases between the germline ends. Per germline, CDR1 SGHRS and CDR2 YFSETQ. The CDR3 spans 15 residues.